Shown below are 31 T cell receptor beta chains from a single sample sequenced in a study of cytomegalovirus exposure and HLA in healthy donors. The PCR contained 60 Vbeta and 13 Jbeta primers. Libraries were prepared by immunoSEQ multiplex PCR; TCRdb keeps only in-frame clonotypes and omits some of them. In the table there are about 120,000 clones, 15% of which are singletons. Sequenced sample: PBMCs. All receptors come from a woman between 18 and 29 years old in good health and CMV-seronegative.

The gene calls are TRBV10-1 and TRBJ2-1; maybe TRBD1 (6 bases). Per germline, CDR1 WNHNN and CDR2 SYGVQD (reference sequence). The CDR3 is 14 residues long. V was cut by 6 bases and J by 5 bases, with 14 bases left in between. The DNA for the CDR3 is TGCGCCAGCAGCCCCGGGCAGGGGAACAATGAGCAGTTCTTC. Translated, it gives CASSPGQGNNEQFF.

The genes are TRBV6-5 and TRBJ1-5; D possibly corresponds to TRBD1 (6 bases). With 6 bases removed from V and 5 bases from J, the gap between germline ends came to 17 bases. The germline V gene has CDR1 MNHEY and CDR2 SVGAGI. CDR3 size: 15 residues. CDR3 sequence reads: CASSATGQRDQPQHF. The CDR3, as DNA: TGTGCCAGCAGCGCTACGGGACAAAGGGATCAGCCCCAGCATTTT.

This clone was detected only a few times. At one end the junction does not follow the germline gene, possibly because of a read error. The chain combines TRBV6-1 with TRBJ1-5, with a tentative D call TRBD1 (5 bases). Per germline, CDR1 MNHNS and CDR2 SASEGT. The CDR3 is 13 residues long. CDR3 region: CASSVDSTQPQHF. CDR3 DNA sequence: TGTGCCAGCAGCGTCGACAGCACTCAGCCCCAGCATTTT.

The chain employs TRBV5-1 and TRBJ1-2; 9 nucleotides match TRBD1. The germline V gene has CDR1 SGHRS and CDR2 YFSETQ. With V trimmed by 7 bases and J by 8 bases, 9 bases remained unmatched. This CDR3 spans 13 amino acids. Written as DNA, the CDR3 is TGCGCCAGCGCCTCCGGGACAGGGCAAGGCTACACCTTC. This sequence encodes CASASGTGQGYTF.

V is TRBV30 and J is TRBJ2-1, with TRBD2 matching 8 bases. V trimming: 2 bases; J trimming: 0 bases; junction bases outside the gene matches: 3. Germline assignment: CDR1 GTSNPN and CDR2 SVGIG (reference sequence). The CDR3 is 15 amino acids. CDR3 loop: CAWSRRGGSYNEQFF. The CDR3 DNA is TGTGCCTGGAGTAGACGGGGGGGCTCCTACAATGAGCAGTTCTTC. Filled out from reference TRBV30 and TRBJ2-1, the complete variable domain reads SQTIHQWPATLVQPVGSPLSLECTVEGTSNPNLYWYRQAAGRGLQLLFYSVGIGQISSEVPQNLSASRPQDRQFILSSKKLLLSDSGFYLCAWSRRGGSYNEQFFGPGTRLTVL.

The V gene is TRBV30, the J gene TRBJ2-1; 13 bases fit TRBD2. In germline, CDR1 is GTSNPN, CDR2 SVGIG (reference sequence). Unmatched junction bases numbered 4, after V lost 1 base and J lost 7 bases. The CDR3 spans 15 residues. CDR3 coding DNA: TGTGCCTGGAGTGGACGACTAGCGGGGGGAAATGAGCAGTTCTTC. Its translation: CAWSGRLAGGNEQFF. Full variable domain (missing parts from reference TRBV30 and TRBJ2-1): SQTIHQWPATLVQPVGSPLSLECTVEGTSNPNLYWYRQAAGRGLQLLFYSVGIGQISSEVPQNLSASRPQDRQFILSSKKLLLSDSGFYLCAWSGRLAGGNEQFFGPGTRLTVL.

The V gene is TRBV5-1, the J gene TRBJ1-1; 7 bases are a match to TRBD1. Trimming at V came to 1 base and at J to 2 bases, leaving 8 bases not matched to a gene. This CDR3 has 16 amino acids. Germline loops: CDR1 SGHRS, CDR2 YFSETQ. The DNA of the CDR3 is TGCGCCAGCAGCTTGCGGGCAGGGGGGACCAACACTGAAGCTTTCTTT. Its translation: CASSLRAGGTNTEAFF.

The V call is TRBV2, the J call TRBJ1-1; D unclear. This CDR3 has 15 residues. With 4 bases removed from V and 4 bases from J, the gap between germline ends came to 16 bases. Germline lookup yields CDR1 SNHLY and CDR2 FYNNEI. Here the CDR3 reads CASSAYSTRGTEAFF. CDR3 bases: TGTGCCAGCAGTGCCTACAGTACCCGGGGCACTGAAGCTTTCTTT.

J is TRBJ2-2 and V is TRBV28; 8 bases are shared with TRBD2. Germline loops: CDR1 MDHEN, CDR2 SYDVKM. The CDR3 spans 17 residues. The V segment lost 6 bases and the J segment 0 bases; nucleotides outside the gene matches: 9. CDR3 DNA sequence: TGTGCCAGCAGAGGATCAACGGGACTAGCGAACACCGGGGAGCTGTTTTTT. Translation: CASRGSTGLANTGELFF.

This clone was seen only a few times. The CDR3: CASSLVTGNTEAFF. CDR3 in DNA: TGTGCCAGCAGTTTAGTGACGGGGAACACTGAAGCTTTCTTT. This rearrangement joins TRBV27 to TRBJ1-1; no clear D gene. Trimming left V 2 bases short and J 1 base short, with 8 bases between. The CDR3 sequence is 14 residues long. From germline, CDR1 is MNHEY and CDR2 SMNVEV (reference sequence).

This clone showed up just a few times. The J gene is TRBJ1-5, the V gene TRBV7-9, with D unclear. Germline CDR1 SEHNR, CDR2 FQNEAQ (reference sequence). This CDR3 is built from 13 residues. Trimming left V 0 bases short and J 7 bases short, with 7 bases between. The CDR3 protein is CASSLAEGQPQHF. The CDR3 DNA reads TGTGCCAGCAGCTTAGCCGAGGGACAGCCCCAGCATTTT.

CDR3 DNA: TGTGCCAGCAGCGTAGGACAGGGGGCCTTTAATGAAAAACTGTTTTTT. Translated: CASSVGQGAFNEKLFF. The chain combines TRBV9 with TRBJ1-4; 10 bases match TRBD1. CDR1 is SGDLS, CDR2 YYNGEE, per germline. The CDR3 sequence is 16 residues long. V dropped 0 bases and J dropped 4; count of bases not matched to a gene: 3.

The gene calls are TRBV7-2 and TRBJ1-2; a weak D match, TRBD1 (5 bases). This CDR3 has 15 amino acids. V was shortened by 2 bases and J by 0 bases, with 10 bases between the two germline ends. Germline V CDR1 and CDR2: SGHTA, FQGNSA. CDR3 bases: TGTGCCAGCAGCTTAATGACAGCAGCTAACTATGGCTACACCTTC. Translating it yields CASSLMTAANYGYTF.

The chain combines TRBV6-1 with TRBJ1-4; D call uncertain. V lost 1 base to trimming and J lost 10 bases, with 13 bases between them. CDR1 and CDR2 from the germline V gene are MNHNS and SASEGT. CDR3 length equals 14 residues. CDR3 sequence (DNA): TGTGCCAGCAGTGAAGTGGGCCACAGACCAAAACTGTTTTTT. This codes for CASSEVGHRPKLFF.

A few counts support this clone. The chain couples TRBV15 to TRBJ1-6; D unresolved. V lost 0 bases and J 13 bases, leaving 10 bases between the germline ends. From germline, CDR1 is LNHNV and CDR2 YYDKDF (reference sequence). This CDR3 region has 13 residues. The CDR3: CATSRDRGEPLHF. The DNA for the CDR3 is TGTGCCACCAGCAGAGATCGTGGGGAGCCCCTCCACTTT.

This clone was seen a single time. This chain joins TRBV6-6 and TRBJ1-2; a weak D match, TRBD1 (5 bases). Germline lookup yields CDR1 MNHNY and CDR2 SVGAGI (reference sequence). The CDR3 covers 13 residues. The germline V and J ends were trimmed by 5 bases and 6 bases, with 13 bases remaining between them. The CDR3 protein is CASSPPRANGYTF. The CDR3 region has the DNA TGTGCCAGCAGTCCCCCCAGGGCAAATGGCTACACCTTC.

The genes are TRBV30 and TRBJ2-7; the D gene is possibly TRBD2 (6 bases). V was shortened by 3 bases and J by 2 bases, with 14 bases between the two germline ends. Germline CDR1 and CDR2: GTSNPN and SVGIG (reference sequence). CDR3 length: 14 residues. CDR3 sequence (DNA): TGTGCCTGGAGGAAATTGGCGGGAACCTACGAGCAGTACTTC. Translation gives CAWRKLAGTYEQYF.

This clone has only a few counts. The CDR3 nucleotides read TGTGCCAGCGGATCCCAGGGGGGAACAAATCAGCCCCAGCATTTT. This sequence encodes CASGSQGGTNQPQHF. The rearrangement joins TRBV27 to TRBJ1-5; 7 bases agree with TRBD1. CDR1 MNHEY and CDR2 SMNVEV come from the germline V gene (reference sequence). Trimming took 8 bases from V and 4 from J; bases not matched to a gene: 11. The CDR3 length is 15 residues.

The rearrangement uses TRBV30 and TRBJ2-5; unclear D gene. With 2 bases removed from V and 12 bases from J, the gap between germline ends came to 13 bases. The CDR3 runs 11 residues. CDR1 GTSNPN and CDR2 SVGIG come from the germline V gene (reference sequence). As DNA, the CDR3 is TGTGCCTGGAGTTCCCGAATTCAGGAGTACTTC. Translating it yields CAWSSRIQEYF.

The table lists this clone with a few counts. V and J are TRBV19 and TRBJ1-4; 8 bases are a match to TRBD1. V lost 5 bases to trimming and J lost 4 bases; unmatched junction nucleotides: 9. Looked up from germline, CDR1 is LNHDA and CDR2 is SQIVND (reference sequence). The CDR3 is made up of 16 amino acids. The CDR3, as DNA: TGTGCCAGTAGTCCGACAGGGACAGGTGATAATGAAAAACTGTTTTTT. Translating it yields CASSPTGTGDNEKLFF.

The genes are TRBV5-1 and TRBJ1-6, with 9 bases matching TRBD1. Germline V lookup: CDR1 SGHRS, CDR2 YFSETQ. V lost 4 bases to trimming and J lost 9 bases; unmatched junction nucleotides: 5. The CDR3 extends over 14 amino acids. As DNA, the CDR3 is TGCGCCAGCAGCCCGGGACAGGGAGCTTCACCCCTCCACTTT. Amino acid sequence: CASSPGQGASPLHF.

The chain links TRBV4-2 to TRBJ2-5, with 8 bases fitting TRBD2. The germline CDR1 and CDR2 sequences are LGHNA and YNFKEQ. The V gene end was trimmed by 1 base and the J gene end by 1 base; junction bases not matched to a gene: 5. The CDR3 length is 16 residues. The CDR3, as DNA: TGTGCCAGCAGCCAAGTGGGCGGGAGGATCCAAGAGACCCAGTACTTC. Protein sequence: CASSQVGGRIQETQYF.

Only a few counts were recorded for this clone. The J gene is TRBJ2-7, the V gene TRBV6-5, with D possibly TRBD1 on 6 matching bases. In germline, CDR1 is MNHEY, CDR2 SVGAGI. This CDR3 is 14 amino acids long. V was shortened by 6 bases and J by 4 bases, with 16 bases between the two germline ends. The CDR3 here is CASSPSRGSYEQYF. The CDR3 DNA is TGTGCCAGCAGCCCCTCGAGGGGGAGTTACGAGCAGTACTTC.

This clone was detected a few times. The chain recombines TRBV28 with TRBJ1-6, with 7 bases aligning to TRBD1. Germline V gene lookup returns CDR1 MDHEN and CDR2 SYDVKM. CDR3 length: 16 residues. V lost 6 bases, J lost 6 bases, and 11 bases stayed unmatched. For the CDR3, the DNA is TGTGCCAGCAGCCCGCTCGGGGACAGCATTAATTCACCCCTCCACTTT. Translation: CASSPLGDSINSPLHF.

This clone turned up a few times. The V call is TRBV28, the J call TRBJ2-7; D may be TRBD2 (6 bases). Germline CDR1 and CDR2: MDHEN and SYDVKM. The CDR3 spans 11 residues. Trimming shortened V by 9 bases and J by 7 bases, and 13 bases separated the two germline ends. The CDR3 protein is CASGGMWEQYF. Here the CDR3 DNA reads TGTGCCAGTGGGGGGATGTGGGAGCAGTACTTC.

The chain combines TRBV27 with TRBJ2-2; D is possibly TRBD2 (5 bases). V was pared by 6 bases and J by 3 bases, with 11 bases between. Germline V gives CDR1 MNHEY, CDR2 SMNVEV (reference sequence). The CDR3 loop spans 14 amino acids. The CDR3 protein is CASRKFGDTGELFF. CDR3 sequence (DNA): TGTGCCAGCAGAAAATTCGGGGACACCGGGGAGCTGTTTTTT.

This clone came up a few times. V gene TRBV9 combines with J gene TRBJ2-3; 9 nucleotides match TRBD2. The length of the CDR3 is 16 residues. V lost 0 bases, J lost 4 bases, and 6 bases stayed unmatched. Looked up from germline, CDR1 is SGDLS and CDR2 is YYNGEE. The CDR3 sequence is CASSVGASGMADTQYF. The CDR3 nucleotides read TGTGCCAGCAGCGTAGGGGCTAGCGGGATGGCAGATACGCAGTATTTT.

The table lists this clone with a few counts. V usage is TRBV6-1 and J usage is TRBJ2-5, with TRBD2 identical over 8 bases. V shed 4 bases and J 5 bases; nucleotides not matched to a gene: 18. The germline gives CDR1 MNHNS, CDR2 SASEGT. This CDR3 spans 18 amino acids. The CDR3: CASSAASLAAGGGETQYF. For the CDR3, the DNA is TGTGCCAGCAGTGCCGCCAGTCTAGCGGCCGGCGGGGGGGAGACCCAGTACTTC.

This clone was detected only a few times. This sample also contains other DNA sequences that code for the same CDR3. V usage is TRBV27 and J usage is TRBJ1-5; D may be TRBD1 (5 bases). The CDR3 loop spans 13 amino acids. V was clipped by 3 bases and J by 6 bases, with 9 bases between them. CDR1 MNHEY and CDR2 SMNVEV come from the germline V gene (reference sequence). CDR3 region: CASSLGLGQPQHF. CDR3 sequence (DNA): TGTGCCAGCAGTTTGGGACTCGGTCAGCCCCAGCATTTT.

The chain employs TRBV5-1 and TRBJ1-4; 7 bases match TRBD1. The CDR3 length is 18 residues. The ends lost 1 base at V and 0 bases at J; junction bases unmatched: 9. Germline CDR1 and CDR2: SGHRS and YFSETQ. CDR3 amino acids: CASSLRFRGPATNEKLFF. The CDR3, as DNA: TGCGCCAGCAGCTTGAGGTTTAGGGGGCCCGCAACTAATGAAAAACTGTTTTTT. The full variable domain, with the rest looked up from reference TRBV5-1 and TRBJ1-4, is KAGVTQTPRYLIKTRGQQVTLSCSPISGHRSVSWYQQTPGQGLQFLFEYFSETQRNKGNFPGRFSGRQFSNSRSEMNVSTLELGDSALYLCASSLRFRGPATNEKLFFGSGTQLSVL.

The gene calls are TRBV28 and TRBJ1-1, with 7 nucleotides matching TRBD1. V was clipped by 5 bases and J by 10 bases; unmatched bases: 16. Germline CDR1 reads MDHEN; CDR2 reads SYDVKM. The CDR3 loop spans 15 amino acids. The CDR3 protein is CASSRWDRPRSLAFF. The CDR3 DNA sequence: TGTGCCAGCAGTCGATGGGACAGACCCCGAAGTTTAGCTTTCTTT.